This TCR beta chain emerged from a study of cytomegalovirus exposure and HLA in healthy donors. About this clone: Antigen unknown.

Germline lookup yields CDR1 SGHTS and CDR2 YDEGEE. The CDR3 is made up of 14 amino acids. V shed 0 bases and J 11 bases; nucleotides not matched to a gene: 8. 60 Vbeta and 13 Jbeta primers were used in PCR. How the authors handled the data: Roughly 11 million shared chains were among around 80 million unique TCR beta chains counted in a later analysis. Profiled with immunoSEQ multiplex PCR; TCRdb holds only in-frame clones, not every one. V and J calls and clone size are copied from that table; D and trimming were computed from the DNA. The listing contains around 150,000 clones. Findings and limits, study-wide: Fewer N-insertions than the roughly 670-donor mean were reportedly shown by an Asian-associated ancestry cluster in a later analysis. A later analysis associated some 16,000 TCR beta sequences with HLA alleles at a 0.05 false discovery rate.

The rearrangement joins TRBV5-8 to TRBJ1-5; 7 nucleotides align to TRBD1. This clonotype was sampled from a woman between 55 and 75 years old in good health and CMV-seronegative. The sequencing sample was made of PBMCs. The CDR3 here is CASSLGDRLRTQHF. DNA for the CDR3: TGTGCCAGCAGCTTGGGGGACAGACTTCGGACCCAGCATTTT.